The sequence of this T cell receptor beta chain was determined in a study of T cells in Graves' hyperthyroidism and ophthalmopathy. On the study more broadly: Peripheral blood specimens were obtained at initial diagnosis, prior to any treatment. The study, taken as a whole, reports: In blood, most of the thyroid clonotypes expanded above 0.001 were also present. The model's output predicted ophthalmopathy at a median of 6.5 months prior to onset.

The sample holds many counts of this clonotype. Its antigen is not identified. Diagnosis rested on symptoms, serum thyroxine and TRAb, thyroid ultrasound, and orbital computed tomography. TCR beta CDR3 regions were amplified from RNA. The primer set for the first-round RT-PCR of the TCR CDR3 was HTBI. Each CDR3 protein gets one entry after TCRdb re-called the multiplex PCR reads with MiXCR. This sample has about 270,000 distinct CDR3 sequences, with around 20% found just once. This clonotype was sampled from a man between 25 and 39 years old with Graves' ophthalmopathy. The source material was blood.

CDR3 sequence reads: CASSLSQMGEQYF. In DNA form, the CDR3 reads TGTGCCAGCAGCTTAAGTCAGATGGGAGAGCAGTACTTC. This chain connects TRBV7-9 to TRBJ2-7, with unresolved D. Trimming removed 2 bases from V and 7 bases from J, with 12 bases in between. There are 13 residues in the CDR3. Germline loops: CDR1 SEHNR, CDR2 FQNEAQ (reference sequence).